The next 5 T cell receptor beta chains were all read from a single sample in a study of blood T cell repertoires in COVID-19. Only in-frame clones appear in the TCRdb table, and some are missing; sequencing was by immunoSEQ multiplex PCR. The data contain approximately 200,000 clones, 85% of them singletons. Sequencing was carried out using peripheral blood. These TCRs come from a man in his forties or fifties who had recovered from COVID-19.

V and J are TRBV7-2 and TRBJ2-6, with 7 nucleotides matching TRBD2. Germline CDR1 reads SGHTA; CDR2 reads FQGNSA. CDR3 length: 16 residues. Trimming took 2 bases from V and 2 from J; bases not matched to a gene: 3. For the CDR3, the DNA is TGTGCCAGCAGCTTACTCGCGGGGGCTGGGGCCAACGTCCTGACTTTC. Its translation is CASSLLAGAGANVLTF.

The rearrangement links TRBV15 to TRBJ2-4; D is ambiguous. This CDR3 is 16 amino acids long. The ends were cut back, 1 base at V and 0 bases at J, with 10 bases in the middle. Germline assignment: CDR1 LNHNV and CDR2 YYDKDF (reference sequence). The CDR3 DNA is TGTGCCACCAGCAGAGGAAGAGTCCTAGCCAAAAACATTCAGTACTTC. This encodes CATSRGRVLAKNIQYF.

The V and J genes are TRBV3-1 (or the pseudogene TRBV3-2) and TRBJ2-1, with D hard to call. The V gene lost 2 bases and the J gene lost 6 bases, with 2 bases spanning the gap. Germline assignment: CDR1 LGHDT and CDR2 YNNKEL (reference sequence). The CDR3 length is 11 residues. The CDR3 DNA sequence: TGTGCCAGCAGCCAACTCAATGAGCAGTTCTTC. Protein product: CASSQLNEQFF.

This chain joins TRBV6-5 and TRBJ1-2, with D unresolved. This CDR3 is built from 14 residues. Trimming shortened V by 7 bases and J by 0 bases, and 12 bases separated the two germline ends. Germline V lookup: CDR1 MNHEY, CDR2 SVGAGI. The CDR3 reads CASNPLNTNYGYTF. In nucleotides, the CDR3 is TGTGCCAGCAACCCACTGAATACTAACTATGGCTACACCTTC.

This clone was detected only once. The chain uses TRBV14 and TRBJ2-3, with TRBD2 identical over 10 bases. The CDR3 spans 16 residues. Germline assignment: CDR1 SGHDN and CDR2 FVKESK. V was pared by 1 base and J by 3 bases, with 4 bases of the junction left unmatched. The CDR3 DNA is TGTGCCAGCAGCCAAGTGAGCGGGAGGGTTACAGATACGCAGTATTTT. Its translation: CASSQVSGRVTDTQYF. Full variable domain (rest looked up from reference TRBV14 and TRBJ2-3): EAGVTQFPSHSVIEKGQTVTLRCDPISGHDNLYWYRRVMGKEIKFLLHFVKESKQDESGMPNNRFLAERTGGTYSTLKVQPAELEDSGVYFCASSQVSGRVTDTQYFGPGTRLTVL.